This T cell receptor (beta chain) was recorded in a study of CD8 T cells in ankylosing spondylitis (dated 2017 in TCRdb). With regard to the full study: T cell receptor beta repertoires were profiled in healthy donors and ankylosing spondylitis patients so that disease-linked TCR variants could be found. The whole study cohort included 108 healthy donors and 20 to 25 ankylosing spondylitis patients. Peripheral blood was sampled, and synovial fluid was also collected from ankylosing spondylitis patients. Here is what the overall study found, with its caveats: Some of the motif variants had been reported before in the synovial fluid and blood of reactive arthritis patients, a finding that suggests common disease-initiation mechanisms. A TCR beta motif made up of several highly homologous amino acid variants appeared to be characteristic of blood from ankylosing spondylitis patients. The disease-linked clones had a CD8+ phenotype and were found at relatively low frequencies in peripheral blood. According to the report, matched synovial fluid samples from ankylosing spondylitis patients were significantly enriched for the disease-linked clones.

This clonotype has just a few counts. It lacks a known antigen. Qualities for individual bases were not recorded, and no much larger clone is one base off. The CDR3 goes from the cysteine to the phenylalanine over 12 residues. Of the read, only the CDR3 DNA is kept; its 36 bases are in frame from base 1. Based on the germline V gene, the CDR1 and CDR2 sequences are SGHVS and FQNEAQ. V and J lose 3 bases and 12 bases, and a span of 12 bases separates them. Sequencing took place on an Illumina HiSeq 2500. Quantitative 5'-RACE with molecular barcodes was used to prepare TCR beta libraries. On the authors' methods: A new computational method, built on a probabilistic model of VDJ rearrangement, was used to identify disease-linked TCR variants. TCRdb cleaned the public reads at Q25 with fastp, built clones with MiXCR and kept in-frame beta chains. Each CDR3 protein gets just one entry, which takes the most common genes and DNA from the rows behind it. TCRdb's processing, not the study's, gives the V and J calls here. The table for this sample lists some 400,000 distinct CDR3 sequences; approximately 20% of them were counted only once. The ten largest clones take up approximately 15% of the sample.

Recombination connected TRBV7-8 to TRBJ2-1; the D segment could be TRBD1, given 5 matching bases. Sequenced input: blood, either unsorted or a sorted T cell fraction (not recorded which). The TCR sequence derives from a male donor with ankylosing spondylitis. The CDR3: CASSLTAPVQFF. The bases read TGTGCCAGCAGCTTGACAGCTCCGGTGCAGTTCTTC.